This T cell receptor beta chain was captured by sequencing in a study of T cells after yellow fever vaccination. Overall study findings and caveats: Repertoires sorted by FACS could include abundant clonotypes that are contaminants from the bulk population. Weaker overall, the secondary response nonetheless peaked faster (day 5 versus 15). After the booster, roughly 96% of CD4 and about nine tenths of CD8 primary-response clones were re-detected.

This CDR3 spans 13 amino acids. V was shortened by 0 bases and J by 8 bases, with 9 bases between the two germline ends. Germline V gene sequence: CDR1 MNHEY, CDR2 SVGEGT. In its sample, this clonotype was seen a few times. The antigen is not known. Generation of TCR cDNA used 5'RACE template switching (which added a universal primer site and UMIs). A single record per CDR3 protein comes from TCRdb applying MiXCR to the 5' RACE reads. The profile shows about 240,000 distinct CDR3 sequences, around 7% of them singletons. The J gene is TRBJ2-3, the V gene TRBV6-2 or TRBV6-3; TRBD2 is a possible D gene (5 bases). This clonotype originated in a young man who received the YFV17D yellow fever vaccine. Sequences were derived from CD4+ T cells sorted from PBMCs, sampled 15 days after the yellow fever booster vaccination. In DNA form, the CDR3 reads TGTGCCAGCAGTTACTCGGGAGAGGGTACGCAGTATTTT. Translating gives CASSYSGEGTQYF.